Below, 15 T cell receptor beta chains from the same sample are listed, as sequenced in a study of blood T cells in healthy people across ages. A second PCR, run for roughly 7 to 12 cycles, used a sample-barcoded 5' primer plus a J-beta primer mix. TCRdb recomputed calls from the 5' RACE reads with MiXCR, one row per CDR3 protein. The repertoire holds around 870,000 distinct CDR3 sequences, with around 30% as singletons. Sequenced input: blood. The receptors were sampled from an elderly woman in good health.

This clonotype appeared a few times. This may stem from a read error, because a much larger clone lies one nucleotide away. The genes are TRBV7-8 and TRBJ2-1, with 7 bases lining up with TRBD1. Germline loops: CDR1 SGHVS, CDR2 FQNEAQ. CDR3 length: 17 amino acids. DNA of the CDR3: TGTGCCAGCAGCTTAGGACAGGGAATGAGCTCCTTCAATGAGCAGTTCTTC. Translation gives CASSLGQGMSSFNEQFF.

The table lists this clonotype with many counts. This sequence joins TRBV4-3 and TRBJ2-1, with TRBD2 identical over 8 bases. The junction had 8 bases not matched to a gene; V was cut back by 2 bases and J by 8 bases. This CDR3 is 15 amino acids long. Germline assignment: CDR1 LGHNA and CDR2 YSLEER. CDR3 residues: CASSQLNGGVDEQFF. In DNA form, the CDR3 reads TGCGCCAGCAGCCAACTTAACGGGGGGGTAGATGAGCAGTTCTTC.

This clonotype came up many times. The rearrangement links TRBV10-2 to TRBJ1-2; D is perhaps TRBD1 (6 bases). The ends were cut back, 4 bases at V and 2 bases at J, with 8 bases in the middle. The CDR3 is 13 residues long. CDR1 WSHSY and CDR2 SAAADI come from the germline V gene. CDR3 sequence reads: CASSGTENYGYTF. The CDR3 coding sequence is TGCGCCAGCAGTGGGACAGAAAACTATGGCTACACCTTC.

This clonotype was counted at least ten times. The CDR3 loop is CASSLPGGREQFF. CDR3 DNA sequence: TGTGCCAGCAGCTTACCAGGGGGCCGGGAGCAGTTCTTC. This chain connects TRBV11-2 to TRBJ2-1; 8 positions match TRBD1. V was pared by 2 bases and J by 10 bases, with 4 bases of the junction left unmatched. This CDR3 contains 13 residues. CDR1 and CDR2 from the germline V gene are SGHAT and FQNNGV.

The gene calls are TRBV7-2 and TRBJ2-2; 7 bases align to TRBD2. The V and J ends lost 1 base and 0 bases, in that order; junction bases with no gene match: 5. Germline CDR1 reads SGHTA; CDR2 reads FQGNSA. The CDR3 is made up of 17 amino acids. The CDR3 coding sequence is TGTGCCAGCAGCTTAGATATTCTAGCGGCGAACACCGGGGAGCTGTTTTTT. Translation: CASSLDILAANTGELFF.

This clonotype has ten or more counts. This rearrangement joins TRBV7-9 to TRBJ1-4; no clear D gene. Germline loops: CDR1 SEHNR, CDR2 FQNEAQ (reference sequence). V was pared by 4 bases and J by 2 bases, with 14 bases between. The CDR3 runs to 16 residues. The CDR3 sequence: CASSSLQDLTNEKLFF. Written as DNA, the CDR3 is TGTGCCAGCAGCTCCCTGCAGGATCTTACTAATGAAAAACTGTTTTTT.

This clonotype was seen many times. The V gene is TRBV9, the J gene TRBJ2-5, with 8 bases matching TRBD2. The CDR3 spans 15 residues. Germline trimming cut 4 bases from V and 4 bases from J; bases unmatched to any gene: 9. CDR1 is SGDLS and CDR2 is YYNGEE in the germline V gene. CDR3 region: CASSPGGGVRETQYF. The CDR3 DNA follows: TGTGCCAGCAGCCCCGGGGGGGGAGTAAGAGAGACCCAGTACTTC.

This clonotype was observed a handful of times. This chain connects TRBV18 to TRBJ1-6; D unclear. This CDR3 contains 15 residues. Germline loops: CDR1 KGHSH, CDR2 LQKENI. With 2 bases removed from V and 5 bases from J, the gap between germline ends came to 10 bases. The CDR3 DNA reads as TGTGCCAGCTCACCAACGAAGAATAATAATTCACCCCTCCACTTT. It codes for CASSPTKNNNSPLHF.

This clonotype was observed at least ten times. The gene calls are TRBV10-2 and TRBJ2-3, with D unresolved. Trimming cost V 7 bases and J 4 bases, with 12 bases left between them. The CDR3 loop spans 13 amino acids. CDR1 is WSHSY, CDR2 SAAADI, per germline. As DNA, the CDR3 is TGCGCCAGCATCTTTGTGGGTTCAGATACGCAGTATTTT. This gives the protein CASIFVGSDTQYF.

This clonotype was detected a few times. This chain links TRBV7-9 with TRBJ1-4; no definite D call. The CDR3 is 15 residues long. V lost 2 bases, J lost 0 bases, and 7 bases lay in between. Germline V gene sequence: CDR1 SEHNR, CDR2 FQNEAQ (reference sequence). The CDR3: CASSLKVATNEKLFF. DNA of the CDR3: TGTGCCAGCAGCTTAAAGGTTGCAACTAATGAAAAACTGTTTTTT.

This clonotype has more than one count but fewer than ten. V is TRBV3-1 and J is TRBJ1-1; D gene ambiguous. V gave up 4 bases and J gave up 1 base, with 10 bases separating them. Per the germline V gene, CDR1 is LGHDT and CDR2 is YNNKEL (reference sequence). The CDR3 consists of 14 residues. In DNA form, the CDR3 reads TGTGCCAGCAGCCTGTCAGTTTCGAACACTGAAGCTTTCTTT. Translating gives CASSLSVSNTEAFF.

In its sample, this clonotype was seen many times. CDR3 nucleotides: TGTGCCAGCAGCTTAGGGCTGGGTTTGGAGCAGTACTTC. Protein product: CASSLGLGLEQYF. V and J are TRBV7-9 and TRBJ2-7; D not resolved. Trimming cost V 1 base and J 7 bases, with 11 bases left between them. The CDR3 length is 13 residues. Germline values: CDR1 SEHNR, CDR2 FQNEAQ (reference sequence).

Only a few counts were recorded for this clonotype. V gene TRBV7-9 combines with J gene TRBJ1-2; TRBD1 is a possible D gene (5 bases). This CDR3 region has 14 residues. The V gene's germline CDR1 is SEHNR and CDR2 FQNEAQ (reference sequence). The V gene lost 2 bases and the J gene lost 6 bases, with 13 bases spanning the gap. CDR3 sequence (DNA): TGTGCCAGCAGCTTATCCCAGGGAGGAAATGGCTACACCTTC. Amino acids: CASSLSQGGNGYTF.

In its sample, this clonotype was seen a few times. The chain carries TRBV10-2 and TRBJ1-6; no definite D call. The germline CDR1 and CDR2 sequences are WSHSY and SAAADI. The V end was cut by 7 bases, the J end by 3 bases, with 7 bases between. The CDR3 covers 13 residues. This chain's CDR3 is CASTQIYNSPLHF. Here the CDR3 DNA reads TGCGCCAGCACCCAGATCTATAATTCACCCCTCCACTTT.

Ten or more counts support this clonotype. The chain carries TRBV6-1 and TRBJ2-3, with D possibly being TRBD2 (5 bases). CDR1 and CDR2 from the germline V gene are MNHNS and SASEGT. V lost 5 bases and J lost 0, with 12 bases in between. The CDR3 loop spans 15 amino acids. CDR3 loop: CASSWTDSSTDTQYF. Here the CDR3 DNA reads TGTGCCAGCAGTTGGACGGACTCTAGCACAGATACGCAGTATTTT.